This T cell receptor beta chain is drawn from a study of PD-1 blockade in classical Hodgkin lymphoma. Profiled with immunoSEQ multiplex PCR; TCRdb holds only in-frame clones, not every one. The table lists over 70,000 clones, 90% of them singletons. To note about this clone: The antigen is undetermined.

Sample time point: cycle 4 day 1 (C4D1), after around six weeks of nivolumab. Every patient experienced relapse after autologous stem cell transplantation, and brentuximab vedotin exposure varied. General study points: Patients who responded completely had about the same baseline diversity as newly diagnosed patients.

CDR1 is DFQATT, CDR2 SNEGSKA, per germline (reference sequence). The CDR3 runs to 10 residues. V lost 3 bases and J 7 bases, leaving 5 bases between the germline ends. Sequencing used peripheral blood mononuclear cells (PBMCs), obtained before the fourth cycle of nivolumab. The chain links TRBV20-1 to TRBJ2-3; no reliable D call. The clonotype originates from a human donor with classical Hodgkin lymphoma. CDR3: CSASAYTQYF. In nucleotides, the CDR3 is TGCAGTGCTAGCGCGTATACGCAGTATTTT.